Included here is one TCR beta chain sequence, with context. As yet, its antigen is unknown. This CDR3 has 15 amino acids. Germline CDR1 and CDR2: LNHDA and SQIVND (reference sequence). The trim removed 3 bases at V and 5 bases at J, leaving 1 base unmatched. Per donor, one heparinised blood draw averaged around 120 mL. These data are taken from a study of beta chain features in type 1 diabetes. Background on the study: The patient and healthy donor groups were comparable for age, gender and cell yields. Sorted cells from all samples, numbering 95 million to 140 million, were examined. General study results and limits: The study found moderately but significantly shorter TCRB CDR3s in all four CD4+ subsets of Type 1 diabetes patients. The similarity of naive, central memory and Treg TCRB repertoires appeared greater among patients than among healthy donors.

The authors reverse transcribed all of the isolated RNA, so sequencing captured expressed TCRB transcripts. The method was immunoSEQ multiplex PCR; TCRdb's version includes in-frame clones alone and lacks a portion of them. Among 240,000 or so clones, about a fifth were seen once, and the ten largest hold less than 0.035%. Sample: naive CD4+ T cells from blood. The rearrangement links TRBV19 to TRBJ2-2; TRBD2 agrees at 12 bases. The receptor was derived from a woman aged 40 to 50 with type 1 diabetes. CDR3 amino acids: CASSIGLAGTGELFF. CDR3 nucleotide sequence: TGTGCCAGTAGTATCGGACTAGCGGGGACCGGGGAGCTGTTTTTT. Based on the CDR3 plus reference TRBV19 and TRBJ2-2, the full variable domain is DGGITQSPKYLFRKEGQNVTLSCEQNLNHDAMYWYRQDPGQGLRLIYYSQIVNDFQKGDIAEGYSVSREKKESFPLTVTSAQKNPTAFYLCASSIGLAGTGELFFGEGSRLTVL.